This T cell receptor (beta chain) emerged from a study of cytomegalovirus exposure and HLA in healthy donors. Study outcomes and limitations: Later, an analysis found that common viral pathogens appeared to be linked with several of the most significant clusters. Prediction of most subjects' HLA-A and HLA-B alleles by TCR beta sequences was reportedly accurate.

On this clone: Antigen unknown.

The PCR ran on 60 Vbeta and 13 Jbeta primers. The table came from immunoSEQ multiplex PCR; TCRdb's copy has only in-frame clones and leaves some out. Of about 140,000 clones in the sample, more than 75% were seen once. Germline assignment: CDR1 SGHVS and CDR2 FQNEAQ. J lost 2 bases, V lost 3 bases, and 12 bases had no gene match. The length of the CDR3 is 18 residues. The sample taken for sequencing was PBMCs. The V call is TRBV7-8, the J call TRBJ2-7; 11 bases line up with TRBD2. The receptor was isolated from a man aged 40-49 years in good health and CMV-seronegative. The CDR3 region has the DNA TGTGCCAGCAGCTTGGCAACTAGCGGGGGCTACCCCCCCTACGAGCAGTACTTC. Protein product: CASSLATSGGYPPYEQYF.